This record concerns one TCR beta chain sequence. The sample belongs to a study of response to subunit inactivated influenza vaccine. One entry per CDR3 protein, called by TCRdb with MiXCR from the RT-PCR reads. The sample includes a few hundred thousand distinct CDR3 sequences, 10% to 12% of them seen just once. Germline values: CDR1 SEHNR, CDR2 FQNEAQ (reference sequence). CDR3 length: 10 amino acids. V was clipped by 11 bases and J by 4 bases, with 5 bases between them. These data are also associated with another study on T cells expressing NK-cell markers. As that study records: TCR beta cDNA was made by 5'RACE template switching with UMIs. The authors derived TCR beta repertoires from sorted CD3+CD56+NKG2C+, CD3+CD56+NKG2C- and CD3+CD56-NKG2C+ T cells. Seven donors tested HCMV-seropositive and one tested seronegative among the eight sequenced. Dominant NKG2C+ clonotypes in about six donors made up roughly 1.0-7.0% of CD8+ T cells. For a few donors, these clonotypes were likewise the leading ones in the CD3+CD56-NKG2C+ fraction.

The receptor comes from a man in his fifties who received an inactivated influenza vaccine. This chain joins TRBV7-9 and TRBJ2-2; no clear D gene. Source: PBMCs from blood, taken on the day of vaccination. The CDR3 DNA sequence: TGTGCCGGCATCACCGGGGAGCTGTTTTTT. Protein sequence: CAGITGELFF.